This TCR beta chain is from a study of T cell changes during pregnancy in multiple sclerosis. The data were produced by immunoSEQ multiplex PCR, yet TCRdb's version contains in-frame clones alone and is incomplete. This sample has tens of thousands of clones, with just over 90% found just once. There are 13 residues in the CDR3. V was shortened by 5 bases and J by 3 bases, with 7 bases between the two germline ends. CDR1 is MNHEY and CDR2 is SMNVEV in the germline V gene (reference sequence). The rearrangement uses TRBV27 and TRBJ2-2, with unresolved D. The sequence was collected from a female donor with multiple sclerosis, enrolled in a pregnancy study. The sample here was CD8+ T cells from peripheral blood mononuclear cells, taken after pregnancy. CDR3 in amino acids: CASSGDDTGELFF. DNA of the CDR3: TGTGCCAGCAGTGGAGACGACACCGGGGAGCTGTTTTTT.